One and the same sample provided the 24 T cell receptor beta chains below, sequenced in a study of kidney transplant recipient with SARS-CoV-2 infection. TCRdb used MiXCR to reprocess the reads, holding one entry per CDR3 protein. The sample holds approximately 240,000 distinct CDR3 sequences, more than 25% seen once. Sequenced here: a blood sample, sampled at baseline and on day 111 from a kidney transplant recipient. These receptor sequences come from a male patient in his 30s who had COVID-19 and was a kidney transplant recipient. Some T cells may have come from the graft donor.

Concerning this clonotype itself: The junction departs from the called germline gene at one end, perhaps through a read error. The V and J genes are TRBV2 and TRBJ2-1; D call uncertain. The CDR3 extends over 16 amino acids. CDR1 and CDR2 from the germline V gene are SNHLY and FYNNEI. The CDR3 DNA reads TGTGCCGGCAGTCACCGCACTTTGAGCTCCTACAATGAGCAGTTCTTC. This sequence encodes CAGSHRTLSSYNEQFF.

Turning to this clonotype: A much more abundant neighbour one base away suggests this may be a read error. The rearrangement uses TRBV25-1 and TRBJ2-1; 12 bases fit TRBD2. The CDR3 sequence is 16 residues long. Germline CDR1 and CDR2: MGHDK and SYGVNS. V lost 0 bases and J lost 9; bases outside the gene matches: 6. The CDR3 DNA follows: TGTGCCAGCAGTGAATATGGACTAGCGGGGAGAAGTGAGCAGTTCTTC. This gives the protein CASSEYGLAGRSEQFF.

In this sample, this clonotype turned up once. A read error may explain this, as a much larger clone is one base away. J is TRBJ1-4 and V is TRBV12-3 or TRBV12-4; the match to TRBD1 covers 7 bases. The CDR3 spans 15 residues. V was pared by 2 bases and J by 5 bases, with 5 bases of the junction left unmatched. The CDR3 here is CASSLQGGSNEKLFF. DNA of the CDR3: TGTGCCAGCAGTTTACAGGGGGGCTCGAATGAAAAACTGTTTTTT.

As regards this clonotype: This sequence may be a read error, since a much larger clone differs from it by one base. The V call is TRBV9, the J call TRBJ1-2; the D is unclear. V lost 7 bases and J 4 bases, leaving 23 bases between the germline ends. The CDR3 totals 16 residues. Germline V gives CDR1 SGDLS, CDR2 YYNGEE. The CDR3, as DNA: TGTGCCAGCCCACGGAGGTACTCAAGAAAGACCTATGGCTACACCTTC. Its translation: CASPRRYSRKTYGYTF.

This clonotype has just one count. This may be a read error, as it is one base from a much larger clone. The V and J genes are TRBV7-8 and TRBJ1-1; the D gene is possibly TRBD1 (5 bases). Germline V gene data show CDR1 as SGHVS and CDR2 as FQNEAQ. The CDR3 has 14 amino acids. The CDR3 region is CASGLQGQNTEAFF. CDR3 bases: TGTGCCAGCGGCTTACAAGGACAGAACACTGAAGCTTTCTTT. Full variable domain (remainder filled in from reference TRBV7-8 and TRBJ1-1): GAGVSQSPRYKVAKRGQDVALRCDPISGHVSLFWYQQALGQGPEFLTYFQNEAQLDKSGLPSDRFFAERPEGSVSTLKIQRTQQEDSAVYLCASGLQGQNTEAFFGQGTRLTVV.

Comment on this clonotype: A much bigger clone sits one base away, suggesting this may be a read error. This is likely a read error, given that the CDR3 carries no conserved phenylalanine or tryptophan at its end. The chain couples TRBV6-6 to TRBJ2-2; 9 bases match TRBD2. Germline V gene data show CDR1 as MNHNY and CDR2 as SVGAGI (reference sequence). The CDR3 length is 16 residues. The trim removed 6 bases at V and 5 bases at J, leaving 10 bases unmatched. In nucleotides, the CDR3 is TGTGCCAGCAGGGACGTTGCGGGGGGGTATACCGGGGAGCTGTTTGTT. It specifies CASRDVAGGYTGELFV.

This clonotype was picked up many times. The chain joins TRBV19 to TRBJ2-2, with D perhaps TRBD1 (6 bases). This CDR3 comprises 13 residues. Germline CDR1 LNHDA, CDR2 SQIVND (reference sequence). V dropped 4 bases and J dropped 8 bases, with 11 bases sitting between them. The CDR3 coding sequence is TGTGCCAGTAGTACCGGACAGTTTGGGGAGCTGTTTTTT. Translated: CASSTGQFGELFF. Variable domain in full (rest from reference TRBV19 and TRBJ2-2): DGGITQSPKYLFRKEGQNVTLSCEQNLNHDAMYWYRQDPGQGLRLIYYSQIVNDFQKGDIAEGYSVSREKKESFPLTVTSAQKNPTAFYLCASSTGQFGELFFGEGSRLTVL.

This clonotype occurred many times. The V and J genes are TRBV5-8 and TRBJ1-2; no clear D. The CDR3 is 16 residues long. In germline, CDR1 is SGHTS, CDR2 YDEGEE. V was pared by 6 bases and J by 4 bases, with 22 bases between. The CDR3 DNA follows: TGTGCCAGCATGGATGTTCATCCACGAAAGACCTATGGCTACACCTTC. The encoded protein is CASMDVHPRKTYGYTF.

This clonotype was seen many times. In DNA form, the CDR3 reads TGCAGCGTGGGACAGCGCAGACCTAATGGCTACACCTTC. It encodes CSVGQRRPNGYTF. This chain connects TRBV29-1 to TRBJ1-2; 7 bases align to TRBD1. The CDR3 spans 13 residues. Germline assignment: CDR1 SQVTM and CDR2 ANQGSEA. Germline trimming cut 6 bases from V and 6 bases from J; bases unmatched to any gene: 10.

As for this clonotype: A much larger clone differs by one base, so this may be a read error. The CDR3 ends on some other residue instead of the conserved phenylalanine or tryptophan, so this is likely a read error. The rearrangement links TRBV11-1 to TRBJ1-2; D gene uncertain. The germline V gene encodes CDR1 SGHAT and CDR2 FQDESV (reference sequence). CDR3 length equals 17 residues. Deletions cut 8 bases from V and 4 bases from J, with 26 bases between. The CDR3 here is CASGRMDKAGKTYGYTL. CDR3 nucleotides: TGTGCCAGCGGCCGTATGGATAAGGCTGGAAAGACCTATGGCTACACCTTA.

Points on this clonotype: This sequence may be a read error, since a much larger clone differs from it by one base. The chain has TRBV5-1 and TRBJ2-4; 11 bases are a match to TRBD2. Germline CDR1 reads SGHRS; CDR2 reads YFSETQ. CDR3 length: 17 amino acids. CDR3 protein: CASSLGTGLAGSYEQHF. CDR3 coding DNA: TGCGCCAGCAGCTTAGGGACTGGACTAGCGGGCTCCTACGAGCAGCACTTC.

This clonotype was recorded many times. This chain links TRBV5-1 with TRBJ2-7; maybe TRBD2 (6 bases). The CDR3 is made up of 11 amino acids. The ends were cut back, 7 bases at V and 3 bases at J, with 8 bases in the middle. Per the germline V gene, CDR1 is SGHRS and CDR2 is YFSETQ. DNA for the CDR3: TGCGCCAGCCAGGGAGGCTACGAGCAGTACTTC. It yields the protein CASQGGYEQYF.

In its sample, this clonotype was seen once. With only one base between it and a far larger clone, this is likely a read error. The chain carries TRBV6-8 and TRBJ2-7; D is perhaps TRBD1 or TRBD2 (5 bases each). Germline V gives CDR1 MNHGY, CDR2 SAAAGT. CDR3 size: 15 residues. CDR3 loop: CASGYAKQAGYEQYF. CDR3 DNA: TGTGCCAGCGGTTACGCCAAACAGGCGGGCTACGAGCAGTACTTC.

In the case of this clonotype: It may be a read error: a sequence one base away is much more abundant. The chain links TRBV5-5 to TRBJ1-2; D ambiguous. Germline CDR1 SGHKS, CDR2 YYEKEE (reference sequence). Trimming cost V 6 bases and J 6 bases, with 24 bases left between them. CDR3 length: 16 residues. DNA for the CDR3: TGTGCCAGCATTGATATTGTCTCGCGAAAGACCCATGGCTACACCTTC. This codes for CASIDIVSRKTHGYTF.

This clonotype was found many times. V usage is TRBV18 and J usage is TRBJ2-1; 9 nucleotides align to TRBD2. This CDR3 is 16 amino acids long. From germline, CDR1 is KGHSH and CDR2 LQKENI. V lost 3 bases to trimming and J lost 10 bases; unmatched junction nucleotides: 13. The CDR3 sequence is CASSPVASGKVGEQFF. CDR3 bases: TGTGCCAGCTCACCTGTAGCTAGCGGGAAAGTCGGGGAGCAGTTCTTC.

This chain joins TRBV19 and TRBJ2-1, with 11 bases aligning to TRBD2. There are 15 residues in the CDR3. V gave up 3 bases and J gave up 6 bases; unmatched junction bases: 4. Germline V gives CDR1 LNHDA, CDR2 SQIVND (reference sequence). The CDR3 DNA sequence: TGTGCCAGTAGTATCGGACTAGCGGGTAGCAATGAGCAGTTCTTC. Residues: CASSIGLAGSNEQFF.

This clonotype was observed a handful of times. This may come from a read error, since a much larger clone is one base off. The chain is built from TRBV4-2 and TRBJ1-4; D is perhaps TRBD1 (6 bases). The germline CDR1 and CDR2 sequences are LGHNA and YNFKEQ. This CDR3 is built from 16 residues. V was pared by 1 base and J by 8 bases, with 17 bases between. The DNA of the CDR3 is TGTGCCAGCAGCCAAGGTGCGGGACAAGGTTGGGAAAAACTGTTTTTT. Amino acid sequence: CASSQGAGQGWEKLFF.

Concerning this clonotype itself: A much more abundant neighbour one base away suggests this may be a read error. The CDR3 loop is CASGLGQPTGELFF. In DNA, the CDR3 is TGTGCCAGCGGACTGGGACAGCCCACCGGGGAGCTGTTTTTT. The V call is TRBV3-1, the J call TRBJ2-2; 7 bases are a match to TRBD1. The germline V gene encodes CDR1 LGHDT and CDR2 YNNKEL (reference sequence). Unmatched junction bases numbered 7, after V lost 8 bases and J lost 4 bases. This CDR3 region has 14 residues.

At least ten counts were recorded for this clonotype. This sequence joins TRBV3-1 and TRBJ2-3; D gene unclear. Germline lookup yields CDR1 LGHDT and CDR2 YNNKEL (reference sequence). The ends were cut back, 2 bases at V and 2 bases at J, with 11 bases in the middle. CDR3 length equals 15 residues. The CDR3 reads CASSQMAPSTDTQYF. In nucleotides, the CDR3 is TGTGCCAGCAGCCAAATGGCCCCCTCCACAGATACGCAGTATTTT.

Details on this clonotype: A clone one base away is much larger, so this may be a read error. In DNA, the CDR3 is TGCACCAGCAGACTCGACAGGGACAAAGGACACGAGCAGTACTTC. Translating gives CTSRLDRDKGHEQYF. J is TRBJ2-7 and V is TRBV10-1, with 7 bases identical to TRBD1. This CDR3 region has 15 residues. The V gene's germline CDR1 is WNHNN and CDR2 SYGVQD (reference sequence).

To note about this clonotype: With a much larger clone just one base away, this may be a read error. As DNA, the CDR3 is TGTGCCGGCAGCCACAACCGGGTAGCGGGAGCGAAAGAGACCCAGTACTTC. Residues: CAGSHNRVAGAKETQYF. The chain employs TRBV3-1 and TRBJ2-5; TRBD2 matches at 9 bases. Germline lookup yields CDR1 LGHDT and CDR2 YNNKEL (reference sequence). This CDR3 has 17 residues.

This clonotype was seen repeatedly, ten times or more. V gene TRBV5-5 combines with J gene TRBJ2-7, with D possibly being TRBD1 (6 bases). The CDR3 runs to 15 residues. The germline V gene encodes CDR1 SGHKS and CDR2 YYEKEE (reference sequence). V lost 4 bases and J lost 2, with 16 bases in between. In DNA, the CDR3 is TGTGCCAGCAGCCGAGGACAGATAACGCCCTACGAGCAGTACTTC. Its translation is CASSRGQITPYEQYF.

J is TRBJ2-7 and V is TRBV2, with a weak D call TRBD1 (6 bases). Trimming removed 11 bases from V and 3 bases from J, with 17 bases in between. This CDR3 has 13 residues. Germline CDR1 SNHLY, CDR2 FYNNEI. CDR3 bases: TGTGCCGGCGAGTCTAGCAGGGGCTACGAGCAGTACTTC. This gives the protein CAGESSRGYEQYF. The whole variable domain, remainder taken from reference TRBV2 and TRBJ2-7, is EPEVTQTPSHQVTQMGQEVILRCVPISNHLYFYWYRQILGQKVEFLVSFYNNEISEKSEIFDDQFSVERPDGSNFTLKIRSTKLEDSAMYFCAGESSRGYEQYFGPGTRLTVT.

The V and J genes are TRBV3-1 and TRBJ1-1; D gene ambiguous. V was pared by 5 bases and J by 6 bases, with 25 bases between. Per the germline V gene, CDR1 is LGHDT and CDR2 is YNNKEL (reference sequence). The CDR3 sequence is 17 residues long. CDR3 sequence (DNA): TGTGCCAGCAGCAACAGCGATCCCATTTCAATTCGCGCTGAAGCTTTCTTT. Translating it yields CASSNSDPISIRAEAFF.